The 32 T cell receptor beta chains reported below all come from one sample, sequenced in a study of human T cells and chemical hapten exposure. The time point: pre-sensitization, week 0. Treatment of the sample: therapeutic diphenylcyclopropenone sensitization with weekly scalp DPC. MiXCR, run by TCRdb on the RACE reads, gives a single entry per CDR3 protein. The data show over 300,000 distinct CDR3 sequences, with 5.1% seen just once and roughly 2.6% held by the top ten. The input for sequencing was whole blood, taken in connection with sensitization to the hapten diphenylcyclopropenone (DPC). The source of these receptors is a woman between 45 and 60 years old with alopecia areata. Some clones in this sample may be carry-over from other donors' samples.

The sample holds many counts of this clonotype. The J gene is TRBJ2-1, the V gene TRBV20-1; TRBD2 matches at 14 bases. The CDR3 runs 16 residues. V shed 3 bases, J shed 9 bases, and the junction held 10 bases outside the gene matches. Germline V gene lookup returns CDR1 DFQATT and CDR2 SNEGSKA (reference sequence). CDR3 in amino acids: CSASGTSGGPRGEQFF. In DNA form, the CDR3 reads TGCAGTGCTAGCGGGACTAGCGGGGGACCCAGAGGTGAGCAGTTCTTC.

The rearrangement links TRBV2 to TRBJ2-2, with D perhaps being TRBD1 or TRBD2 (6 bases each). The V end was cut by 0 bases, the J end by 4 bases, with 12 bases between. The CDR3 is made up of 16 amino acids. The germline V gene has CDR1 SNHLY and CDR2 FYNNEI. The CDR3 is CASSEAGAGLTGELFF. The DNA for the CDR3 is TGTGCCAGCAGTGAAGCGGGGGCGGGGCTCACCGGGGAGCTGTTTTTT.

V is TRBV27 and J is TRBJ2-5; possibly TRBD1 for D (6 bases). Germline V gene data show CDR1 as MNHEY and CDR2 as SMNVEV (reference sequence). The CDR3 sequence is 14 residues long. V lost 5 bases and J 4 bases, leaving 14 bases between the germline ends. The CDR3 coding sequence is TGTGCCAGCAGTGCCGGGACACCGCCAGAGACCCAGTACTTC. Protein: CASSAGTPPETQYF.

In this sample, this clonotype turned up many times. The chain employs TRBV9 and TRBJ2-3; TRBD2 might be the D (5 bases). The ends were cut back, 4 bases at V and 4 bases at J, with 13 bases in the middle. This CDR3 contains 14 residues. Per the germline V gene, CDR1 is SGDLS and CDR2 is YYNGEE. The CDR3 loop is CASSLRTPPDTQYF. In DNA, the CDR3 is TGTGCCAGCAGCCTCCGGACTCCGCCAGATACGCAGTATTTT.

At least ten counts were recorded for this clonotype. V is TRBV4-2 and J is TRBJ2-7; 7 bases line up with TRBD2. The CDR3 length is 14 residues. Per the germline V gene, CDR1 is LGHNA and CDR2 is YNFKEQ. J gave up 3 bases and V 8 bases, and 10 bases lay outside the gene matches. The CDR3 DNA reads as TGTGCCAGCCGGGACTCTAGCGGAGACTACGAGCAGTACTTC. Its protein product is CASRDSSGDYEQYF.

This clonotype was recorded many times. The chain's CDR3 is CASTATGTSDPHEQFF. The CDR3 nucleotides are TGTGCCAGCACTGCTACCGGGACTAGCGACCCGCATGAGCAGTTCTTC. This rearrangement joins TRBV27 to TRBJ2-1, with 10 bases that match TRBD2. Per germline, CDR1 MNHEY and CDR2 SMNVEV (reference sequence). After removal of 7 bases from V and 8 bases from J, the junction contained 14 bases not matched to a gene. The CDR3 is 16 residues long.

This clonotype came up many times. This chain connects TRBV20-1 to TRBJ1-1, with 7 nucleotides matching TRBD1. The germline CDR1 and CDR2 sequences are DFQATT and SNEGSKA (reference sequence). The length of the CDR3 is 12 residues. J gave up 3 bases and V 6 bases, and 4 bases lay outside the gene matches. The CDR3 nucleotides read TGCAGTGCCCTAACAGGGGACACTGAAGCTTTCTTT. It encodes CSALTGDTEAFF.

This clonotype was detected ten times or more. The chain combines TRBV14 with TRBJ2-3; no reliable D call. There are 17 residues in the CDR3. Per the germline V gene, CDR1 is SGHDN and CDR2 is FVKESK. V gave up 2 bases and J gave up 3 bases, with 18 bases separating them. CDR3 region: CASSQSPDPKPTDTQYF. CDR3 bases: TGTGCCAGCAGCCAATCCCCCGACCCAAAGCCAACAGATACGCAGTATTTT.

This clonotype was picked up a small number of times. The chain carries TRBV5-6 and TRBJ2-1, with D perhaps matching TRBD2 (5 bases). The CDR3 loop spans 11 amino acids. CDR1 and CDR2 from the germline V gene are SGHDT and YYEEEE. V lost 2 bases and J 13 bases, leaving 10 bases between the germline ends. CDR3 sequence (DNA): TGTGCCAGCAGCTTTGGACTGGCACAGTTCTTC. Its translation: CASSFGLAQFF.

The V call is TRBV10-3, the J call TRBJ2-7; D may be TRBD1 or TRBD2 (5 bases each). The CDR3 has 13 residues. The germline V gene has CDR1 ENHRY and CDR2 SYGVKD. Trimming shortened V by 3 bases and J by 7 bases, and 13 bases separated the two germline ends. CDR3 in DNA: TGTGCCATCAGTGATGGGACGGCTACGGAGCAGTACTTC. Protein sequence: CAISDGTATEQYF.

This clonotype turned up a few times. The V and J genes are TRBV6-5 and TRBJ2-2; no definite D call. This CDR3 has 15 amino acids. The germline V gene encodes CDR1 MNHEY and CDR2 SVGAGI. Trimming pared 3 bases from V and 6 bases from J, leaving 14 bases between. CDR3 nucleotide sequence: TGTGCCAGCAGTTATGGTCCTCTAGAGGCCGGGGAGCTGTTTTTT. Amino acid sequence: CASSYGPLEAGELFF.

This chain links TRBV3-1 with TRBJ1-1; D is possibly TRBD1 (5 bases). The CDR3 consists of 15 residues. The germline CDR1 and CDR2 sequences are LGHDT and YNNKEL (reference sequence). The V and J ends lost 4 bases and 5 bases respectively, with 17 bases between them. The CDR3 DNA is TGTGCCAGCAGCCGAACCAGGGAAGGATCGACTGAAGCTTTCTTT. It translates to CASSRTREGSTEAFF.

Many counts were recorded for this clonotype. The chain couples TRBV3-1 to TRBJ2-3; TRBD2 might be the D (6 bases). From germline, CDR1 is LGHDT and CDR2 YNNKEL (reference sequence). The CDR3 totals 17 residues. Between the trimmed V and J ends, which lost 0 bases and 2 bases, there was a span of 15 bases. CDR3 residues: CASSQDLRGIHTDTQYF. CDR3 in DNA: TGTGCCAGCAGCCAAGATTTACGGGGGATTCACACAGATACGCAGTATTTT.

The sample holds many counts of this clonotype. The chain carries TRBV10-3 and TRBJ1-5, with unresolved D. Per the germline V gene, CDR1 is ENHRY and CDR2 is SYGVKD. The V gene lost 3 bases and the J gene lost 3 bases, with 9 bases spanning the gap. This CDR3 has 14 residues. DNA for the CDR3: TGTGCCATCAGTGAAGACACGGACAATCAGCCCCAGCATTTT. It codes for CAISEDTDNQPQHF.

This clonotype was picked up a small number of times. V is TRBV29-1 and J is TRBJ2-5, with 9 bases fitting TRBD1. The V gene end was trimmed by 3 bases and the J gene end by 2 bases; junction bases not matched to a gene: 4. CDR1 SQVTM and CDR2 ANQGSEA come from the germline V gene. The CDR3 spans 14 residues. CDR3 DNA: TGCAGCGTTGATGGGACAGGGTGGCAAGAGACCCAGTACTTC. It codes for CSVDGTGWQETQYF. Complete variable domain (other parts from reference TRBV29-1 and TRBJ2-5): SAVISQKPSRDICQRGTSLTIQCQVDSQVTMMFWYRQQPGQSLTLIATANQGSEATYESGFVIDKFPISRPNLTFSTLTVSNMSPEDSSIYLCSVDGTGWQETQYFGPGTRLLVL.

The J gene is TRBJ2-4, the V gene TRBV6-5; 9 positions agree with TRBD1. This CDR3 spans 16 amino acids. Germline values: CDR1 MNHEY, CDR2 SVGAGI. V was clipped by 0 bases and J by 8 bases; unmatched bases: 8. CDR3 sequence reads: CASSYSLDRGTHIQYF. Written as DNA, the CDR3 is TGTGCCAGCAGTTACTCGTTGGACAGGGGAACACACATTCAGTACTTC.

This clonotype was detected a few times. The chain recombines TRBV12-5 with TRBJ2-7; 10 bases map to TRBD1. CDR1 is LGHNT and CDR2 is FRNRAP in the germline V gene. CDR3 size: 14 residues. Unmatched junction bases numbered 8, after V lost 6 bases and J lost 6 bases. CDR3 region: CASGTGGVIGEQYF. The DNA for the CDR3 is TGTGCTAGTGGGACAGGGGGCGTAATAGGCGAGCAGTACTTC.

This clonotype was detected many times. The J gene is TRBJ2-3, the V gene TRBV29-1; 11 nucleotides match TRBD2. Losses at the gene ends were 4 bases for V and 1 base for J; bases not matched to a gene: 4. The CDR3 is 15 residues long. Germline V gives CDR1 SQVTM, CDR2 ANQGSEA. The CDR3 nucleotides are TGCAGCGTTGTGCCACTAGCGGGAGGCACAGATACGCAGTATTTT. Translating gives CSVVPLAGGTDTQYF.

This clonotype occurred many times. This chain links TRBV20-1 with TRBJ1-6; D gene uncertain. Trimming shortened V by 8 bases and J by 6 bases, and 14 bases separated the two germline ends. This CDR3 region has 13 residues. Germline loops: CDR1 DFQATT, CDR2 SNEGSKA (reference sequence). The CDR3 loop reads CSPHGSLNSPLHF. CDR3 coding DNA: TGCAGTCCCCATGGCAGCCTTAATTCACCCCTCCACTTT.

This clonotype was counted many times. The rearrangement links TRBV6-5 to TRBJ1-3, with a possible D match to TRBD1 (6 bases). The CDR3 spans 20 residues. V lost 0 bases to trimming and J lost 0 bases, with 21 bases between them. Germline V gene sequence: CDR1 MNHEY, CDR2 SVGAGI. For the CDR3, the DNA is TGTGCCAGCAGTTACTCTTCATTCCCGGGGGGGGCGAGCTCTGGAAACACCATATATTTT. The encoded protein is CASSYSSFPGGASSGNTIYF.

This clonotype was seen a few times. The chain combines TRBV2 with TRBJ2-7; TRBD2 matches 10 bases. Germline CDR1 is SNHLY and CDR2 is FYNNEI. V was pared by 6 bases and J by 5 bases, with 4 bases of the junction left unmatched. The CDR3 is 13 amino acids. CDR3 in DNA: TGTGCCAGCAGACCTAGCGGGGGTGACGAGCAGTACTTC. It translates to CASRPSGGDEQYF.

This clonotype came up many times. The chain joins TRBV20-1 to TRBJ1-1; possibly TRBD1 for D (5 bases). Trimming pared 7 bases from V and 5 bases from J, leaving 20 bases between. The CDR3 loop spans 14 amino acids. Germline CDR1 is DFQATT and CDR2 is SNEGSKA (reference sequence). DNA for the CDR3: TGCAGTGTCCTTGCGGGGCGGGGGAAAACTGAAGCTTTCTTT. Translation: CSVLAGRGKTEAFF.

This clonotype was recorded many times. The rearrangement joins TRBV29-1 to TRBJ2-1, with 8 bases fitting TRBD2. There are 17 residues in the CDR3. Germline V gives CDR1 SQVTM, CDR2 ANQGSEA. Trimming cost V 0 bases and J 0 bases; bases outside gene matches: 7. CDR3 region: CSVEEREVESSYNEQFF. The CDR3 nucleotides are TGCAGCGTTGAAGAGCGGGAGGTTGAAAGCTCCTACAATGAGCAGTTCTTC.

CDR3 DNA sequence: TGTGCCAGCAGCTTAGCTAGCGGGGTCCCAAACATTCAGTACTTC. This codes for CASSLASGVPNIQYF. This chain connects TRBV7-2 to TRBJ2-4; 8 bases are shared with TRBD2. J lost 6 bases, V lost 0 bases, and 4 bases had no gene match. The CDR3 is 15 residues long. Germline V lookup: CDR1 SGHTA, CDR2 FQGNSA. Supplemented by reference TRBV7-2 and TRBJ2-4, the full variable domain reads GAGVSQSPSNKVTEKGKDVELRCDPISGHTALYWYRQSLGQGLEFLIYFQGNSAPDKSGLPSDRFSAERTGGSVSTLTIQRTQQEDSAVYLCASSLASGVPNIQYFGAGTRLSVL.

This clonotype came up many times. The CDR3 sequence: CASSLFTDNEQFF. DNA of the CDR3: TGTGCCAGCAGTTTATTTACGGACAATGAGCAGTTCTTC. J is TRBJ2-1 and V is TRBV12-3 or TRBV12-4; D gene uncertain. This CDR3 has 13 amino acids. V was trimmed by 2 bases and J by 5 bases, leaving 7 bases between them.

This clonotype was seen repeatedly, ten times or more. The chain uses TRBV5-1 and TRBJ2-1; 11 bases map to TRBD2. The germline V gene encodes CDR1 SGHRS and CDR2 YFSETQ. Losses at the gene ends were 4 bases for V and 4 bases for J; bases not matched to a gene: 16. The CDR3 runs to 19 residues. Here the CDR3 DNA reads TGCGCCAGCAGCCCACCTTATAGCGGGGGGGCCCGGAATTACAATGAGCAGTTCTTC. Translating it yields CASSPPYSGGARNYNEQFF.

In DNA, the CDR3 is TGCAGTGCTAGTACTAGCGGGGGAACTTACGAGCAGTACTTC. As protein: CSASTSGGTYEQYF. The genes are TRBV20-1 and TRBJ2-7, with TRBD2 matching over 11 bases. V lost 3 bases, J lost 4 bases, and 5 bases stayed unmatched. Germline values: CDR1 DFQATT, CDR2 SNEGSKA (reference sequence). The CDR3 covers 14 residues.

The V gene is TRBV6-2 or TRBV6-3, the J gene TRBJ2-7; D remains unclear. Germline V gene lookup returns CDR1 MNHEY and CDR2 SVGEGT. The CDR3 spans 13 residues. V was clipped by 5 bases and J by 10 bases, with 18 bases between them. CDR3: CASSPSGLSGQYF. For the CDR3, the DNA is TGTGCCAGCAGTCCCTCCGGGCTCTCAGGCCAGTACTTC.

This clonotype was recorded many times. The chain uses TRBV29-1 and TRBJ2-7; D tentatively fits TRBD1 or TRBD2 (5 bases each). V lost 6 bases, J lost 6 bases, and 12 bases lay in between. The CDR3 sequence is 11 residues long. CDR1 is SQVTM, CDR2 ANQGSEA, per germline. The CDR3 reads CSVKKGREQYF. DNA of the CDR3: TGCAGCGTAAAGAAGGGACGCGAGCAGTACTTC.

This clonotype was detected many times. This chain connects TRBV4-2 to TRBJ2-7; D unresolved. Trimming took 0 bases from V and 3 from J, leaving 0 bases between them. The CDR3 consists of 11 residues. CDR1 is LGHNA and CDR2 is YNFKEQ in the germline V gene. The DNA for the CDR3 is TGTGCCAGCAGCCAAGACTACGAGCAGTACTTC. Encoded protein: CASSQDYEQYF.

The CDR3 region is CASSWNSETGVYYGYTF. As DNA, the CDR3 is TGCGCCAGCAGCTGGAACTCCGAGACAGGGGTATACTATGGCTACACCTTC. The chain is built from TRBV5-1 and TRBJ1-2; TRBD1 agrees at 8 bases. Germline V lookup: CDR1 SGHRS, CDR2 YFSETQ. The CDR3 extends over 17 amino acids. Losses at the gene ends were 3 bases for V and 3 bases for J; bases not matched to a gene: 13.

The chain uses TRBV27 and TRBJ2-3, with TRBD2 as a possible D gene (5 bases). Germline-derived CDR1 and CDR2 are MNHEY and SMNVEV (reference sequence). The V end lost 3 bases, the J end lost 2 bases, and 9 bases lay between the germline ends. The CDR3 has 14 residues. The DNA for the CDR3 is TGTGCCAGCAGTTTGAGCGGATACACAGATACGCAGTATTTT. It specifies CASSLSGYTDTQYF.